This TCR beta chain is from a study of CD8 T cells in Susac syndrome (dated by TCRdb to between 2019 and 2020). Concerning the study at large: The study used repertoire sequencing to test whether antigen drove CD8+ T cell activation and differentiation in Susac syndrome. Broad study findings and their caveats: The study acknowledged that relatively few individuals were included in the TCR sequencing and HLA analysis.

As concerns this clonotype: The clone's antigen remains unknown. Base qualities are not recorded, but no much larger clone differs from it by a single base.

The CDR3 goes from the cysteine to the phenylalanine over 16 residues. This entry keeps only the CDR3 DNA: 48 bases, framed from base 1. Via the germline V gene, CDR1 is MGHRA and CDR2 YSYEKL. Trimming takes 1 base from V and 0 bases from J, and the germline ends sit 13 bases apart. RNA was extracted using the RNeasy kit, and roughly 0.45 to 1 microgram was reverse transcribed with random hexamers. The immunoSEQ multiplex PCR assay, covering 54 Vbeta and 13 Jbeta segments, was used to amplify TCR beta CDR3 regions. PCR amplification bias was corrected using a synthetic template baseline for primer optimization and computational correction. In the original analysis: Reads were assigned to V, D and J genes according to IMGT and analyzed in immunoSEQ Analyzer, with only productive sequences retained. Clonality was computed as one minus Shannon entropy normalized by log2 of the number of productive unique sequences. For each patient and control, public and private clones were evaluated among the 100 most prevalent clones. Susac-specific clones were defined as absent from healthy and MS cohorts, over a thousand published viral clones and other ImmuneACCESS disease sequences. Using fastp at Q25 and MiXCR, TCRdb reprocessed the public reads and kept productive beta chains. Identical CDR3 protein sequences are pooled into one entry, listed with their most common genes and DNA. The V and J calls follow TCRdb's processing rather than the paper's. In all, the sample holds about 200,000 distinct CDR3 sequences, and 85% to 95% of those were seen once. 0.1% of the sample is in the top ten clones.

Peripheral blood CD8+ and CD4+ T cells from healthy donors, Susac syndrome patients and multiple sclerosis patients were profiled by high-throughput TCR beta sequencing. Healthy donors were included as age- and sex-matched controls. Bulk CD8+ and CD4+ T cells were purified magnetically by negative isolation, whereas CD8+ TEMRA cells were enriched by FACS. Blood was collected in EDTA tubes and processed within 24 hours, with PBMCs isolated through density gradient centrifugation. PBMCs intended for TCR sequencing were cryopreserved in liquid nitrogen and thawed later in a water bath at 37 degrees C. A purity of at least 90% was achieved for sorted or isolated CD4+, CD8+ and CD8+ TEMRA cells.

The sequence came from a human donor in good health. The chain employs TRBV4-1 and TRBJ2-7; a tentative D call is TRBD2 (5 bases match). Sequencing was carried out using CD4+ T cells from PBMCs. The sequence in DNA is TGCGCCAGCAGCCAAGTTGAGGTGACTATCTCCTACGAGCAGTACTTC. This translates into CASSQVEVTISYEQYF.